The 20 T cell receptor beta chains in this list originate from one sample, sequenced in a study of shared clonotypes between healthy human individuals. TCRdb's copy holds only in-frame clones and misses some; the assay was immunoSEQ multiplex PCR. The sample shows 2 million to 3 million clones, roughly 93% of them seen only once. Sequenced: naive CD4+ T cells from PBMCs. Subset in this sample: CD45RA+ positively selected. Receptor source: a man aged 18 to 29 in good health. Some clones in this sample may be carry-over from other donors' samples.

A remark on this clone: Other DNA sequences within the sample encode an identical CDR3. Here the CDR3 reads CSVGSSSYEQYF. CDR3 DNA sequence: TGCAGCGTGGGCAGCAGCTCCTACGAGCAGTACTTC. The V gene is TRBV29-1, the J gene TRBJ2-7; no clear D gene. Germline V CDR1 and CDR2: SQVTM, ANQGSEA. Trimming removed 6 bases from V and 0 bases from J, with 9 bases in between. This CDR3 is built from 12 residues.

V and J are TRBV6-5 and TRBJ2-7, with 7 bases that match TRBD1. The trim removed 5 bases at V and 7 bases at J, leaving 11 bases unmatched. CDR1 is MNHEY, CDR2 SVGAGI, per germline. CDR3 length: 14 amino acids. The CDR3 DNA follows: TGTGCCAGCAGTCAGGACAGGTCCGAGGGGGAGCAGTACTTC. It encodes CASSQDRSEGEQYF.

This chain joins TRBV27 and TRBJ2-7; maybe TRBD2 (5 bases). The germline CDR1 and CDR2 sequences are MNHEY and SMNVEV (reference sequence). CDR3 length: 17 amino acids. Trimming shortened V by 0 bases and J by 2 bases, and 17 bases separated the two germline ends. Here the CDR3 DNA reads TGTGCCAGCAGTTTATCTCGTCGGGATCTTACCACCTACGAGCAGTACTTC. This sequence encodes CASSLSRRDLTTYEQYF.

This clone was detected a few times. CDR3 nucleotide sequence: TGTGCCAGTATGACAGTTTTGGAAAGAGCTTTCTTT. This sequence encodes CASMTVLERAFF. The chain combines TRBV19 with TRBJ1-1; tentatively, D is TRBD1 (5 bases). V lost 7 bases, J lost 10 bases, and 16 bases lay in between. From germline, CDR1 is LNHDA and CDR2 SQIVND (reference sequence). The CDR3 runs 12 residues.

The genes are TRBV11-2 and TRBJ2-6, with a tentative D call TRBD1 (6 bases). Germline CDR1 SGHAT, CDR2 FQNNGV. Deletions cut 5 bases from V and 2 bases from J, with 16 bases between. The CDR3 loop spans 17 amino acids. CDR3 DNA: TGTGCCAGCAGCCCGATACAGGGAGCGCCTGGGGCCAACGTCCTGACTTTC. It specifies CASSPIQGAPGANVLTF.

Remarks on this clone: Other DNA sequences in the same sample also yield this CDR3. The J gene is TRBJ2-5, the V gene TRBV29-1; no clear D. The CDR3 consists of 12 residues. Looked up from germline, CDR1 is SQVTM and CDR2 is ANQGSEA. V lost 0 bases to trimming and J lost 2 bases, with 4 bases between them. CDR3 residues: CSVEEAQETQYF. The CDR3 region has the DNA TGCAGCGTTGAAGAAGCACAAGAGACCCAGTACTTC.

The rearrangement joins TRBV7-3 to TRBJ2-3; D possibly uses TRBD1 or TRBD2 (5 bases each). Germline CDR1 is SGHTA and CDR2 is FQGTGA. This CDR3 spans 16 amino acids. V shed 5 bases and J shed 0 bases, with 15 bases lying between them. CDR3 nucleotides: TGTGCCAGCAGCCTCCTCGGGACGTATAGCACAGATACGCAGTATTTT. Its protein product is CASSLLGTYSTDTQYF.

V and J are TRBV7-2 and TRBJ1-1; no firm D call. Trimming took 6 bases from V and 8 from J, leaving 16 bases between them. CDR3 length: 13 residues. Germline V gives CDR1 SGHTA, CDR2 FQGNSA. Written as DNA, the CDR3 is TGTGCCAGCAGACCGCCCGCAGCCAGGGAAGCTTTCTTT. Its translation is CASRPPAAREAFF.

The chain is built from TRBV19 and TRBJ2-5, with D tentatively TRBD1 (8 bases). The germline gives CDR1 LNHDA, CDR2 SQIVND (reference sequence). Between the trimmed V and J ends, which lost 11 bases and 4 bases, there was a span of 26 bases. This CDR3 has 16 amino acids. The CDR3, as DNA: TGTGCCTCAAGCTCCAGACTCACAGGGGGGGCAGAGACCCAGTACTTC. Protein product: CASSSRLTGGAETQYF.

The chain is built from TRBV28 and TRBJ2-2; no firm D call. The CDR3 consists of 15 residues. With 2 bases removed from V and 1 base from J, the gap between germline ends came to 8 bases. The germline V gene has CDR1 MDHEN and CDR2 SYDVKM. The CDR3 bases are TGTGCCAGCAGTTTAGGGGTAAAGAACACCGGGGAGCTGTTTTTT. This codes for CASSLGVKNTGELFF.

V usage is TRBV28 and J usage is TRBJ1-2; D remains unclear. With 6 bases removed from V and 14 bases from J, the gap between germline ends came to 19 bases. The CDR3 is 12 amino acids. Germline-derived CDR1 and CDR2 are MDHEN and SYDVKM. CDR3 in DNA: TGTGCCAGCAGGGGCCCGACAAGGCCGAAGACCTTC. Translating it yields CASRGPTRPKTF.

J is TRBJ2-4 and V is TRBV21-1; TRBD1, the D gene given by the table, was not confirmed from the DNA. TRBV21-1 counts as a pseudogene. CDR3 length: 17 residues. The CDR3 spells CASMSRGTDIAKNIQYF. The CDR3 DNA sequence: TGTGCCAGCATGAGCCGGGGGACAGACATAGCCAAAAACATTCAGTACTTC.

The rearrangement uses TRBV19 and TRBJ2-1; 8 bases are shared with TRBD2. Germline assignment: CDR1 LNHDA and CDR2 SQIVND (reference sequence). This CDR3 comprises 14 residues. With 4 bases clipped from V and 2 bases from J, the junction kept 1 base outside the gene matches. The chain's CDR3 is CASSKLAAYNEQFF. The CDR3 DNA is TGTGCCAGTAGTAAACTAGCGGCCTACAATGAGCAGTTCTTC.

The count of this clone is one. The J gene is TRBJ2-1, the V gene TRBV4-1; 15 nucleotides line up with TRBD2. The germline gives CDR1 MGHRA, CDR2 YSYEKL. The CDR3 is made up of 17 amino acids. With V trimmed by 7 bases and J by 10 bases, 14 bases remained unmatched. DNA of the CDR3: TGCGCCAGCACCCGGACTAGCGGGAGGGCCAAGGTTGGGGAGCAGTTCTTC. Amino acid sequence: CASTRTSGRAKVGEQFF.

J is TRBJ1-5 and V is TRBV10-3, with D tentatively TRBD1 (6 bases). V lost 4 bases, J lost 7 bases, and 11 bases lay in between. The CDR3 is made up of 13 amino acids. Looked up from germline, CDR1 is ENHRY and CDR2 is SYGVKD. CDR3 in amino acids: CAISGQEDQPQHF. The CDR3 coding sequence is TGTGCCATCAGTGGACAGGAGGACCAGCCCCAGCATTTT.

V and J are TRBV5-1 and TRBJ1-4; D gene uncertain. The length of the CDR3 is 14 residues. CDR1 is SGHRS and CDR2 is YFSETQ in the germline V gene. Trimming shortened V by 0 bases and J by 8 bases, and 11 bases separated the two germline ends. The CDR3 coding sequence is TGCGCCAGCAGCTTGGCCCTAGGACTCGAAAAACTGTTTTTT. Residues: CASSLALGLEKLFF.

J is TRBJ2-7 and V is TRBV13; the match to TRBD2 covers 7 bases. This CDR3 comprises 14 residues. The V and J ends lost 6 bases and 0 bases, in that order; junction bases with no gene match: 5. The germline CDR1 and CDR2 sequences are PRHDT and FYEKMQ (reference sequence). CDR3 nucleotide sequence: TGTGCCAGCAGTCTACGCGGGGGCTCCTACGAGCAGTACTTC. Amino acid sequence: CASSLRGGSYEQYF.

V usage is TRBV11-2 and J usage is TRBJ2-2; D unresolved. Germline CDR1 is SGHAT and CDR2 is FQNNGV. The V end lost 5 bases, the J end lost 6 bases, and 13 bases lay between the germline ends. CDR3 length equals 14 residues. The CDR3 loop reads CASSPRTLAGELFF. CDR3 nucleotides: TGTGCCAGCAGCCCACGGACCCTCGCCGGGGAGCTGTTTTTT.

The rearrangement links TRBV10-1 to TRBJ1-3; tentatively, D is TRBD1 (5 bases). The CDR3 consists of 13 residues. Trimming shortened V by 3 bases and J by 4 bases, and 7 bases separated the two germline ends. From germline, CDR1 is WNHNN and CDR2 SYGVQD (reference sequence). CDR3 sequence: CASSDGTGNTIYF. The CDR3 DNA follows: TGCGCCAGCAGTGATGGGACGGGAAACACCATATATTTT.

The rearrangement links TRBV7-2 to TRBJ2-1; TRBD2 matches at 8 bases. Germline V CDR1 and CDR2: SGHTA, FQGNSA. The junction had 11 bases not matched to a gene; V was cut back by 2 bases and J by 8 bases. The CDR3 is 16 amino acids. In nucleotides, the CDR3 is TGTGCCAGCAGCTTACAGAGCGGGAGCGGAGTCGATGAGCAGTTCTTC. It translates to CASSLQSGSGVDEQFF.